This entry lists 3 T cell receptor beta chains sequenced from one sample in a study of T cell changes during pregnancy in multiple sclerosis. The table came from immunoSEQ multiplex PCR; TCRdb's copy has only in-frame clones and leaves some out. The table shows under 45,000 clones, with about 88% occurring only once. The specimen comprised CD8+ T cells from peripheral blood mononuclear cells, sampled in the first trimester of pregnancy. The source is a female donor with multiple sclerosis, enrolled in a pregnancy study.

The chain employs TRBV9 and TRBJ2-1, with 14 bases fitting TRBD2. This CDR3 region has 18 residues. V was pared by 0 bases and J by 7 bases, with 9 bases of the junction left unmatched. Per germline, CDR1 SGDLS and CDR2 YYNGEE. Here the CDR3 reads CASSVGGTSGGPGNEQFF. CDR3 sequence (DNA): TGTGCCAGCAGCGTAGGGGGGACTAGCGGGGGCCCGGGGAATGAGCAGTTCTTC.

As DNA, the CDR3 is TGTGCCAGCAGCTCAACTATAGGGGAGAACACTGAAGCTTTCTTT. It specifies CASSSTIGENTEAFF. The rearrangement links TRBV5-4 to TRBJ1-1; tentatively, D is TRBD1 (5 bases). Trimming shortened V by 3 bases and J by 1 base, and 13 bases separated the two germline ends. The CDR3 contains 15 residues. From germline, CDR1 is SGHNT and CDR2 YYREEE (reference sequence). Supplemented by reference TRBV5-4 and TRBJ1-1, the full variable domain reads ETGVTQSPTHLIKTRGQQVTLRCSSQSGHNTVSWYQQALGQGPQFIFQYYREEENGRGNFPPRFSGLQFPNYSSELNVNALELDDSALYLCASSSTIGENTEAFFGQGTRLTVV.

The V gene is TRBV6-5, the J gene TRBJ2-3, with 9 bases identical to TRBD2. The V and J ends lost 7 bases and 6 bases, in that order; junction bases with no gene match: 8. This CDR3 is built from 14 residues. Germline V lookup: CDR1 MNHEY, CDR2 SVGAGI. The CDR3 loop is CASTSGNPWDTQYF. The CDR3 bases are TGTGCCAGCACTAGCGGGAATCCGTGGGATACGCAGTATTTT.